The 5 T cell receptor beta chains reported below all come from one sample, sequenced in a study of spatial heterogeneity in lung cancer. In TCRdb, the 5' RACE reads were re-called with MiXCR into one record per CDR3 protein. The sample includes about 38,000 distinct CDR3 sequences, around 7.5% of them seen just once. Time point denoted: sample taken at primary tumor resection. Without sorting, whole RNA was sequenced from tumor, nontumor lung or frozen PBMC. The sequenced sample was PBMCs, obtained at surgery. The receptors here all came from a male donor with early-stage non-small cell lung cancer.

This clonotype was detected many times. One junction end does not reproduce the germline sequence, and a read error may be involved. V is TRBV7-7 and J is TRBJ2-3; 8 bases are a match to TRBD2. Germline assignment: CDR1 SSHAT and CDR2 FNYEAQ (reference sequence). The CDR3 sequence is 15 residues long. The CDR3 nucleotides read TGTGCTAGCAGCTTAGCGGGGCTCTACACAGATACGCAGTATTTT. Translating gives CASSLAGLYTDTQYF.

This clonotype has just a few counts. The CDR3 loop is CASSQTEDSYEQYF. The CDR3 DNA follows: TGTGCCAGCAGCCAAACCGAGGACTCCTACGAGCAGTACTTC. The rearrangement uses TRBV3-1 and TRBJ2-7; D is unclear. Between the trimmed V and J ends, which lost 2 bases and 0 bases, there was a span of 8 bases. Germline V gene lookup returns CDR1 LGHDT and CDR2 YNNKEL (reference sequence). CDR3 length equals 14 residues.

This clonotype was detected ten times or more. This chain connects TRBV12-3 or TRBV12-4 to TRBJ1-5; D gene ambiguous. Between the trimmed V and J ends, which lost 3 bases and 6 bases, there was a span of 12 bases. The CDR3 sequence is 14 residues long. CDR3 nucleotide sequence: TGTGCCAGCAGTTTCGGCCCGATGGGTCAGCCCCAGCATTTT. Encoded protein: CASSFGPMGQPQHF.

The V call is TRBV20-1, the J call TRBJ1-2; 9 bases fit TRBD1. Looked up from germline, CDR1 is DFQATT and CDR2 is SNEGSKA (reference sequence). There are 15 residues in the CDR3. Here the CDR3 reads CSSPGQGINNYGYTF. The CDR3 region has the DNA TGCTCTTCTCCGGGACAGGGCATAAATAACTATGGCTACACCTTC.

This clonotype was detected ten times or more. The genes are TRBV6-2 or TRBV6-3 and TRBJ1-1; perhaps TRBD1 as D (5 bases). The V and J ends lost 6 bases and 4 bases respectively, with 15 bases between them. This CDR3 contains 14 residues. Per the germline V gene, CDR1 is MNHEY and CDR2 is SVGEGT. The CDR3 spells CASSFQGSVTEAFF. CDR3 sequence (DNA): TGTGCCAGCAGCTTCCAGGGAAGTGTCACTGAAGCTTTCTTT.